The 21 T cell receptor beta chains given below trace back to one sample, sequenced in a study of CD8 T cells in Susac syndrome. Reverse transcription of roughly 0.5 to 1 ug RNA was performed with random hexamers. TCRdb recomputed calls from the immunoSEQ multiplex PCR reads with MiXCR, one row per CDR3 protein. Of about 430,000 distinct CDR3 sequences listed, approximately 85% are singletons. The source material was CD8+ T cells from PBMCs. These receptor sequences come from a human donor with multiple sclerosis.

This clonotype was seen just once. This rearrangement joins TRBV12-3 or TRBV12-4 to TRBJ2-7, with 12 bases fitting TRBD2. V shed 1 base and J 3 bases; nucleotides not matched to a gene: 4. The CDR3 spans 16 residues. The CDR3 spells CASSLGLAGGIYEQYF. CDR3 nucleotides: TGTGCCAGCAGTTTAGGGCTAGCGGGGGGGATCTACGAGCAGTACTTC.

CDR3: CASSGGGFDGYTF. The CDR3 nucleotides are TGCGCCAGCAGCGGCGGGGGATTCGATGGCTACACCTTC. V and J are TRBV5-1 and TRBJ1-2; perhaps TRBD1 as D (5 bases). Per germline, CDR1 SGHRS and CDR2 YFSETQ. The CDR3 sequence is 13 residues long. V gave up 4 bases and J gave up 6 bases, with 13 bases separating them.

The chain combines TRBV27 with TRBJ2-7; the D call may be TRBD1 or TRBD2 (5 bases each). The CDR3 is 14 amino acids. V was shortened by 3 bases and J by 4 bases, with 13 bases between the two germline ends. CDR1 MNHEY and CDR2 SMNVEV come from the germline V gene (reference sequence). This CDR3 is CASSFAGSQYEQYF. CDR3 bases: TGTGCCAGCAGTTTCGCAGGGAGTCAGTACGAGCAGTACTTC.

V is TRBV20-1 and J is TRBJ2-1; D is possibly TRBD1 (6 bases). The CDR3 consists of 15 residues. V was pared by 0 bases and J by 8 bases, with 17 bases between. Looked up from germline, CDR1 is DFQATT and CDR2 is SNEGSKA (reference sequence). The CDR3 sequence: CSARDRGGGLYEQFF. The CDR3, as DNA: TGCAGTGCTAGAGATCGAGGGGGTGGTTTATATGAGCAGTTCTTC.

The rearrangement uses TRBV28 and TRBJ2-1, with a possible D match to TRBD2 (6 bases). V lost 6 bases and J 0 bases, leaving 15 bases between the germline ends. This CDR3 is built from 16 residues. Germline V gene sequence: CDR1 MDHEN, CDR2 SYDVKM. CDR3 nucleotides: TGTGCCAGCAGACGTAGCGGCCTGAGCTCCTACAATGAGCAGTTCTTC. It is translated as CASRRSGLSSYNEQFF.

In its sample, this clonotype was seen a few times. The gene calls are TRBV15 and TRBJ2-2, with D unresolved. The length of the CDR3 is 13 residues. Trimming left V 6 bases short and J 1 base short, with 6 bases between. Per the germline V gene, CDR1 is LNHNV and CDR2 is YYDKDF (reference sequence). The CDR3 is CATRVQNTGELFF. As DNA, the CDR3 is TGTGCCACCAGGGTCCAGAACACCGGGGAGCTGTTTTTT.

The chain recombines TRBV7-8 with TRBJ2-1; the match to TRBD2 covers 7 bases. V shed 4 bases and J 3 bases; nucleotides not matched to a gene: 12. Germline CDR1 is SGHVS and CDR2 is FQNEAQ. This CDR3 region has 17 residues. The CDR3 protein is CASSSPSASGGYNEQFF. The CDR3 DNA sequence: TGTGCCAGCAGCTCACCCTCCGCTAGCGGAGGCTACAATGAGCAGTTCTTC.

DNA of the CDR3: TGTGCCAGCAGCTTAGAAACCCCCGGTACGGATGAACCTGAGCAGTTCTTC. Its protein product is CASSLETPGTDEPEQFF. This chain connects TRBV7-8 to TRBJ2-1, with D uncertain. The ends were cut back, 1 base at V and 9 bases at J, with 22 bases in the middle. CDR3 length equals 17 residues. Germline CDR1 and CDR2: SGHVS and FQNEAQ.

The chain recombines TRBV12-3 or TRBV12-4 with TRBJ2-3; D gene ambiguous. This CDR3 is 15 amino acids long. The germline V and J ends were trimmed by 3 bases and 3 bases, with 13 bases remaining between them. The CDR3 region is CASSFRAEGTDTQYF. The DNA for the CDR3 is TGTGCCAGCAGTTTTAGGGCAGAAGGTACAGATACGCAGTATTTT.

The chain has TRBV4-1 and TRBJ1-1; 9 bases align to TRBD1. The V and J ends lost 4 bases and 6 bases, in that order; junction bases with no gene match: 6. The germline V gene has CDR1 MGHRA and CDR2 YSYEKL. The CDR3 runs 14 residues. CDR3 loop: CASSLGQGSAEAFF. The CDR3 bases are TGCGCCAGCAGCCTGGGACAGGGTAGTGCTGAAGCTTTCTTT.

The rearrangement links TRBV7-9 to TRBJ1-5, with D possibly TRBD1 on 6 matching bases. Looked up from germline, CDR1 is SEHNR and CDR2 is FQNEAQ (reference sequence). Trimming cost V 3 bases and J 3 bases, with 9 bases left between them. The CDR3 totals 14 residues. CDR3 loop: CASSFPGANQPQHF. The CDR3, as DNA: TGTGCCAGCAGCTTTCCGGGGGCCAATCAGCCCCAGCATTTT.

The chain uses TRBV29-1 and TRBJ1-1; maybe TRBD1 (6 bases). V was cut by 2 bases and J by 5 bases, with 24 bases left in between. Germline CDR1 reads SQVTM; CDR2 reads ANQGSEA. The CDR3 is 17 residues long. CDR3 loop: CSVEISMGNRENTEAFF. DNA for the CDR3: TGCAGCGTTGAAATCTCAATGGGAAACAGGGAGAATACTGAAGCTTTCTTT.

The chain employs TRBV2 and TRBJ1-6, with unresolved D. V gave up 3 bases and J gave up 14 bases, with 17 bases separating them. The germline gives CDR1 SNHLY, CDR2 FYNNEI. The CDR3 is made up of 14 amino acids. The CDR3 DNA is TGTGCCAGCAGTGAGGTGGGTGGGGATATAACCCTCCACTTT. It is translated as CASSEVGGDITLHF.

The chain employs TRBV20-1 and TRBJ1-5; 7 bases fit TRBD1. The V segment lost 0 bases and the J segment 7 bases; nucleotides outside the gene matches: 6. Germline V gene lookup returns CDR1 DFQATT and CDR2 SNEGSKA (reference sequence). CDR3 length equals 14 residues. CDR3 sequence reads: CSARDPTGFQPQHF. CDR3 in DNA: TGCAGTGCTAGAGATCCGACAGGGTTCCAGCCCCAGCATTTT.

This chain's CDR3 is CASSLADRGSVRLAGAGGQETQYF. The CDR3 DNA is TGTGCCAGCAGCTTAGCGGACAGGGGGTCCGTACGGCTAGCGGGAGCAGGGGGACAAGAGACCCAGTACTTC. V gene TRBV11-1 combines with J gene TRBJ2-5; D might be TRBD1 or TRBD2, each matching 10 bases. Deletions cut 0 bases from V and 2 bases from J, with 37 bases between. Per the germline V gene, CDR1 is SGHAT and CDR2 is FQDESV (reference sequence). The CDR3 length is 24 residues.

The chain combines TRBV30 with TRBJ1-1; D call uncertain. The V gene lost 3 bases and the J gene lost 6 bases, with 11 bases spanning the gap. CDR1 is GTSNPN, CDR2 SVGIG, per germline (reference sequence). There are 12 residues in the CDR3. The CDR3 protein is CAWRLLGSEAFF. CDR3 coding DNA: TGTGCCTGGAGATTGTTGGGGTCTGAAGCTTTCTTT.

The chain employs TRBV15 and TRBJ1-2; D ambiguous. Trimming shortened V by 4 bases and J by 4 bases, and 19 bases separated the two germline ends. The CDR3 has 16 residues. The germline V gene encodes CDR1 LNHNV and CDR2 YYDKDF (reference sequence). The CDR3 reads CATSTPGRVRVYGYTF. CDR3 coding DNA: TGTGCCACCAGCACGCCCGGGAGGGTAAGGGTCTATGGCTACACCTTC.

This clonotype was seen more than once but under ten times. V and J are TRBV27 and TRBJ1-1; no reliable D call. This CDR3 comprises 16 residues. Trimming took off 0 bases at V and 4 bases at J, with 15 bases between the two ends. Germline CDR1 is MNHEY and CDR2 is SMNVEV (reference sequence). The chain's CDR3 is CASSLSSWLDGTEAFF. The CDR3 coding sequence is TGTGCCAGCAGTTTATCGTCATGGTTGGACGGCACTGAAGCTTTCTTT.

This sequence joins TRBV4-1 and TRBJ1-1; D is undetermined. The CDR3 consists of 18 residues. Trimming took off 2 bases at V and 6 bases at J, with 25 bases between the two ends. The germline V gene encodes CDR1 MGHRA and CDR2 YSYEKL. The CDR3 spells CASSQTLSISRQEAEAFF. The CDR3 bases are TGCGCCAGCAGCCAAACCTTATCGATCTCCAGGCAGGAGGCTGAAGCTTTCTTT.

The chain recombines TRBV7-9 with TRBJ2-1; D not resolved. Germline V CDR1 and CDR2: SEHNR, FQNEAQ (reference sequence). CDR3 length equals 13 residues. V was shortened by 4 bases and J by 8 bases, with 12 bases between the two germline ends. The CDR3 coding sequence is TGTGCCAGCAGCTCCGAAGTGTCAGATGAGCAGTTCTTC. Its translation is CASSSEVSDEQFF.

This chain connects TRBV25-1 to TRBJ2-7; 7 bases are shared with TRBD2. The CDR3 length is 17 residues. V gave up 1 base and J gave up 4 bases; unmatched junction bases: 13. Per the germline V gene, CDR1 is MGHDK and CDR2 is SYGVNS. CDR3 residues: CASSEFFTAGTAYEQYF. In DNA form, the CDR3 reads TGTGCCAGCAGTGAATTTTTCACAGCGGGAACCGCATACGAGCAGTACTTC.